A single sample gave rise to the 28 T cell receptor beta chains below, sequenced in a study of cytotoxic CD8 clonotypes in ibrutinib-treated CLL. Measured with immunoSEQ multiplex PCR; TCRdb has only the in-frame clones, and not every one. The table lists roughly 300,000 clones, 60% to 80% of them singletons. The sample was PBMCs, taken at disease progression, from a patient treated with ibrutinib. These receptors were obtained from a human donor with chronic lymphocytic leukemia.

The sample holds a few counts of this clone. The rearrangement links TRBV6-1 to TRBJ2-7; D is unclear. The germline V and J ends were trimmed by 1 base and 3 bases, with 7 bases remaining between them. Germline V gene sequence: CDR1 MNHNS, CDR2 SASEGT. The CDR3 spans 13 residues. Here the CDR3 reads CASSEDYSYEQYF. In DNA, the CDR3 is TGTGCCAGCAGTGAAGATTACAGCTACGAGCAGTACTTC.

The chain uses TRBV10-1 and TRBJ2-7, with TRBD2 as a possible D gene (5 bases). The CDR3 consists of 18 residues. Per the germline V gene, CDR1 is WNHNN and CDR2 is SYGVQD (reference sequence). The ends were cut back, 6 bases at V and 2 bases at J, with 26 bases in the middle. The CDR3 sequence: CASSPPEELGLLAYEQYF. The CDR3 coding sequence is TGCGCCAGCAGCCCCCCAGAGGAACTAGGACTCCTCGCCTACGAGCAGTACTTC.

The J gene is TRBJ2-1, the V gene TRBV4-1, with D uncertain. Trimming removed 3 bases from V and 2 bases from J, with 17 bases in between. The CDR3 length is 17 residues. Germline CDR1 and CDR2: MGHRA and YSYEKL. The CDR3 coding sequence is TGCGCCAGCAGCCATCCCCAGGCCGAAGCCACCTACAATGAGCAGTTCTTC. This sequence encodes CASSHPQAEATYNEQFF.

The chain links TRBV29-1 to TRBJ2-3; possible D gene TRBD1, 6 bases. The CDR3 has 13 residues. V was clipped by 6 bases and J by 2 bases, with 12 bases between them. CDR1 and CDR2 from the germline V gene are SQVTM and ANQGSEA. CDR3 sequence (DNA): TGCAGCGTCACCGGACAGATCACAGATACGCAGTATTTT. Amino acid sequence: CSVTGQITDTQYF.

The chain carries TRBV28 and TRBJ2-3; 7 bases are a match to TRBD1. The CDR3 is 17 residues long. CDR1 and CDR2 from the germline V gene are MDHEN and SYDVKM. The V segment lost 8 bases and the J segment 0 bases; nucleotides outside the gene matches: 14. The CDR3: CASQSPGTAPSTDTQYF. The CDR3 nucleotides read TGTGCCAGCCAAAGTCCCGGGACAGCCCCTAGCACAGATACGCAGTATTTT.

This chain uses TRBV2 with TRBJ2-5; no definite D call. This CDR3 has 11 residues. With 8 bases removed from V and 3 bases from J, the gap between germline ends came to 7 bases. Per the germline V gene, CDR1 is SNHLY and CDR2 is FYNNEI. The DNA of the CDR3 is TGTGCCAGCCAACCAGAAGAGACCCAGTACTTC. Amino acids: CASQPEETQYF. Full variable domain (rest looked up from reference TRBV2 and TRBJ2-5): EPEVTQTPSHQVTQMGQEVILRCVPISNHLYFYWYRQILGQKVEFLVSFYNNEISEKSEIFDDQFSVERPDGSNFTLKIRSTKLEDSAMYFCASQPEETQYFGPGTRLLVL.

J is TRBJ1-2 and V is TRBV5-1; maybe TRBD1 (5 bases). There are 16 residues in the CDR3. Trimming stripped 1 base from V and 6 bases from J, with 19 bases between. Germline assignment: CDR1 SGHRS and CDR2 YFSETQ. The CDR3 nucleotides are TGCGCCAGCAGCTTGACAGACAGAGCCCCTCGCCATGGCTACACCTTC. Translated, it gives CASSLTDRAPRHGYTF.

The V gene is TRBV19, the J gene TRBJ2-1, with a tentative D call TRBD1 (6 bases). Between the trimmed V and J ends, which lost 10 bases and 10 bases, there was a span of 29 bases. The CDR3 has 16 residues. Germline CDR1 is LNHDA and CDR2 is SQIVND (reference sequence). The CDR3 bases are TGTGCCACCACCTCCCACAGGGTTGGGCCCCATATAGAGCAGTTCTTC. Its translation is CATTSHRVGPHIEQFF. The variable domain in full, with the rest retrieved from reference TRBV19 and TRBJ2-1, is DGGITQSPKYLFRKEGQNVTLSCEQNLNHDAMYWYRQDPGQGLRLIYYSQIVNDFQKGDIAEGYSVSREKKESFPLTVTSAQKNPTAFYLCATTSHRVGPHIEQFFGPGTRLTVL.

The chain is built from TRBV7-6 and TRBJ2-5; no reliable D call. The CDR3 has 12 residues. From germline, CDR1 is SGHVS and CDR2 FNYEAQ. Trimming removed 5 bases from V and 4 bases from J, with 8 bases in between. CDR3 sequence (DNA): TGTGCCAGCAGCATGGTTGGAGAGACCCAGTACTTC. Its protein is CASSMVGETQYF.

The table lists this clone with a few counts. V usage is TRBV28 and J usage is TRBJ1-5; no clear D gene. Germline CDR1 is MDHEN and CDR2 is SYDVKM. V dropped 3 bases and J dropped 3 bases, with 12 bases sitting between them. The CDR3 contains 15 residues. CDR3 region: CASSLAVSLNQPQHF. The CDR3 DNA sequence: TGTGCCAGCAGTTTGGCAGTGTCTCTCAATCAGCCCCAGCATTTT.

The chain uses TRBV4-1 and TRBJ2-2, with 7 nucleotides matching TRBD1. CDR1 and CDR2 from the germline V gene are MGHRA and YSYEKL. The V and J ends lost 5 bases and 7 bases, in that order; junction bases with no gene match: 7. This CDR3 spans 14 amino acids. In DNA, the CDR3 is TGCGCCAGCAGCTCAACAGGGGTTGGCGGGGAGCTGTTTTTT. Translated: CASSSTGVGGELFF.

This rearrangement joins TRBV11-1 to TRBJ1-2; no reliable D call. CDR3 length: 13 amino acids. The germline V and J ends were trimmed by 5 bases and 4 bases, with 11 bases remaining between them. Germline CDR1 SGHAT, CDR2 FQDESV (reference sequence). CDR3 DNA: TGTGCCAGCAGCCCTCTGAGTTTCTATGGCTACACCTTC. Translated, it gives CASSPLSFYGYTF.

The rearrangement links TRBV18 to TRBJ2-5; 8 bases match TRBD1. The V segment lost 4 bases and the J segment 5 bases; nucleotides outside the gene matches: 6. This CDR3 is 14 amino acids long. The germline CDR1 and CDR2 sequences are KGHSH and LQKENI. Here the CDR3 DNA reads TGTGCCAGCTCACTTGGACAGGGATCGGAGACCCAGTACTTC. Encoded protein: CASSLGQGSETQYF. Looking up the rest from reference TRBV18 and TRBJ2-5 gives the full variable domain: NAGVMQNPRHLVRRRGQEARLRCSPMKGHSHVYWYRQLPEEGLKFMVYLQKENIIDESGMPKERFSAEFPKEGPSILRIQQVVRGDSAAYFCASSLGQGSETQYFGPGTRLLVL.

This clone was picked up one time. The chain links TRBV13 to TRBJ1-5; TRBD1 is a possible D gene (5 bases). Trimming removed 4 bases from V and 6 bases from J, with 13 bases in between. CDR1 is PRHDT and CDR2 is FYEKMQ in the germline V gene (reference sequence). The CDR3 covers 14 residues. The CDR3, as DNA: TGTGCCAGCAGCTCAAGAGACCAGGGTCAGCCCCAGCATTTT. It yields the protein CASSSRDQGQPQHF.

In this sample, this clone turned up a few times. CDR3 in amino acids: CASSEGYRTDEQYF. Written as DNA, the CDR3 is TGTGCCAGCAGCGAGGGCTATAGGACAGACGAGCAGTACTTC. The chain carries TRBV6-5 and TRBJ2-7; tentative D call: TRBD1 (6 bases). Trimming removed 6 bases at V and 5 bases at J, with 17 bases between. The CDR3 length is 14 residues. CDR1 is MNHEY, CDR2 SVGAGI, per germline.

This chain links TRBV4-1 with TRBJ1-2; no reliable D call. Trimming removed 0 bases from V and 3 bases from J, with 8 bases in between. In germline, CDR1 is MGHRA, CDR2 YSYEKL. This CDR3 has 14 residues. The CDR3 DNA reads as TGCGCCAGCAGCCAAGATGCCGGGTACTATGGCTACACCTTC. Its translation: CASSQDAGYYGYTF.

The chain couples TRBV4-3 to TRBJ1-2; a weak D match, TRBD1 (5 bases). The V end lost 0 bases, the J end lost 6 bases, and 8 bases lay between the germline ends. The CDR3 contains 13 residues. CDR1 LGHNA and CDR2 YSLEER come from the germline V gene. The CDR3 bases are TGCGCCAGCAGCCAAGAATTAGGGGATGGCTACACCTTC. This codes for CASSQELGDGYTF.

This sequence joins TRBV6-5 and TRBJ1-2; 9 nucleotides align to TRBD1. Germline V gene data show CDR1 as MNHEY and CDR2 as SVGAGI. The trim removed 5 bases at V and 8 bases at J, leaving 9 bases unmatched. CDR3 length: 14 amino acids. As DNA, the CDR3 is TGTGCCAGCAGTGGCCAGGGACAGGGCATGGGCTACACCTTC. Its translation: CASSGQGQGMGYTF.

The V and J genes are TRBV5-1 and TRBJ2-7, with no clear D. Trimming left V 0 bases short and J 5 bases short, with 12 bases between. Looked up from germline, CDR1 is SGHRS and CDR2 is YFSETQ. This CDR3 is 14 amino acids long. CDR3 in DNA: TGCGCCAGCAGCTTGGACAGTCTAAGCCACGAGCAGTACTTC. Residues: CASSLDSLSHEQYF.

V is TRBV9 and J is TRBJ2-1, with TRBD2 identical over 14 bases. The CDR3 covers 16 residues. The germline V gene encodes CDR1 SGDLS and CDR2 YYNGEE. V shed 7 bases and J 2 bases; nucleotides not matched to a gene: 5. The CDR3 region is CASGTSGSPPYNEQFF. Here the CDR3 DNA reads TGTGCCAGCGGGACTAGCGGGAGCCCTCCCTACAATGAGCAGTTCTTC.

In the case of this clone: Distinct nucleotide sequences in the sample also encode this CDR3. The chain combines TRBV9 with TRBJ2-2; D gene unclear. The CDR3 extends over 12 amino acids. V was pared by 2 bases and J by 3 bases, with 2 bases between. Germline CDR1 reads SGDLS; CDR2 reads YYNGEE. For the CDR3, the DNA is TGTGCCAGCAGCGTCGACACCGGGGAGCTGTTTTTT. Translated: CASSVDTGELFF.

V and J are TRBV11-2 and TRBJ1-5; 8 bases agree with TRBD1. The CDR3 loop spans 14 amino acids. V lost 5 bases and J lost 5; bases outside the gene matches: 5. The V gene's germline CDR1 is SGHAT and CDR2 FQNNGV. The CDR3 reads CASSTQGVDQPQHF. The CDR3 DNA reads TGTGCCAGCAGCACACAGGGGGTAGATCAGCCCCAGCATTTT.

V gene TRBV29-1 combines with J gene TRBJ1-3; D uncertain. Germline V lookup: CDR1 SQVTM, CDR2 ANQGSEA. There are 14 residues in the CDR3. The ends were cut back, 2 bases at V and 3 bases at J, with 11 bases in the middle. CDR3: CSVEIQRFGNTIYF. CDR3 DNA sequence: TGCAGCGTTGAAATACAAAGGTTTGGAAACACCATATATTTT. Full variable domain (rest looked up from reference TRBV29-1 and TRBJ1-3): SAVISQKPSRDICQRGTSLTIQCQVDSQVTMMFWYRQQPGQSLTLIATANQGSEATYESGFVIDKFPISRPNLTFSTLTVSNMSPEDSSIYLCSVEIQRFGNTIYFGEGSWLTVV.

The sample holds one count of this clone. This rearrangement joins TRBV5-1 to TRBJ1-3; no clear D gene. V lost 3 bases and J 4 bases, leaving 8 bases between the germline ends. The CDR3 spans 13 residues. In germline, CDR1 is SGHRS, CDR2 YFSETQ. This chain's CDR3 is CASSSDGGNTIYF. The DNA for the CDR3 is TGCGCCAGCAGCTCGGACGGAGGAAACACCATATATTTT.

The chain couples TRBV15 to TRBJ2-7; D is uncertain. Trimming shortened V by 5 bases and J by 5 bases, and 13 bases separated the two germline ends. Germline assignment: CDR1 LNHNV and CDR2 YYDKDF (reference sequence). The CDR3 spans 13 residues. The CDR3 DNA reads as TGTGCCACCAGCGAGGAGTTAATTGACGAGCAGTACTTC. It translates to CATSEELIDEQYF.

The CDR3 region is CASSQSREAFF. The CDR3 DNA reads TGCGCCAGCAGCCAAAGCAGGGAAGCTTTCTTT. This sequence joins TRBV4-1 and TRBJ1-1; D is unresolved. Germline values: CDR1 MGHRA, CDR2 YSYEKL. The CDR3 has 11 residues. Between the trimmed V and J ends, which lost 2 bases and 8 bases, there was a span of 6 bases.

J is TRBJ1-2 and V is TRBV29-1, with D possibly TRBD1 on 5 matching bases. CDR3 length: 12 amino acids. Germline values: CDR1 SQVTM, CDR2 ANQGSEA. Trimming removed 5 bases at V and 4 bases at J, with 11 bases between. The CDR3 loop reads CSVSRGTYGYTF. DNA of the CDR3: TGCAGCGTTTCTAGGGGAACCTATGGCTACACCTTC.

The chain combines TRBV5-1 with TRBJ1-4; D remains ambiguous. The germline V and J ends were trimmed by 4 bases and 5 bases, with 12 bases remaining between them. The CDR3 is 14 amino acids. Germline CDR1 is SGHRS and CDR2 is YFSETQ. The chain's CDR3 is CASSLERANEKLFF. CDR3 nucleotides: TGCGCCAGCAGCCTGGAGCGGGCGAATGAAAAACTGTTTTTT.